The 30 T cell receptor beta chains below were found in one sample sequenced in a study of cytomegalovirus exposure and HLA in healthy donors. The primer mix had 60 Vbeta and 13 Jbeta primers. Generated by immunoSEQ multiplex PCR, the TCRdb table keeps only in-frame clones and is missing some. The table lists approximately 150,000 clones, about 74% of them singletons. The source material was PBMCs. The receptors were gathered from a man aged 35-49 years in good health and CMV-seropositive.

V and J are TRBV27 and TRBJ2-7; the match to TRBD2 covers 10 bases. Germline V lookup: CDR1 MNHEY, CDR2 SMNVEV (reference sequence). Losses at the gene ends were 5 bases for V and 5 bases for J; bases not matched to a gene: 15. The CDR3 length is 17 residues. This CDR3 reads CASSTGPSGSVFHEQYF. CDR3 nucleotides: TGTGCCAGCAGTACCGGGCCTAGCGGGAGCGTCTTCCACGAGCAGTACTTC.

V gene TRBV5-4 combines with J gene TRBJ2-3; 8 bases are shared with TRBD1. This CDR3 has 16 amino acids. Germline values: CDR1 SGHNT, CDR2 YYREEE (reference sequence). V was clipped by 2 bases and J by 2 bases; unmatched bases: 7. The CDR3 bases are TGTGCCAGCAGCTTACCGGGACAGGCACACACAGATACGCAGTATTTT. This translates into CASSLPGQAHTDTQYF.

As concerns this clone: Other DNA sequences within the sample encode an identical CDR3. The rearrangement links TRBV9 to TRBJ2-5; maybe TRBD2 (5 bases). Trimming removed 0 bases at V and 5 bases at J, with 5 bases between. CDR1 is SGDLS and CDR2 is YYNGEE in the germline V gene. The CDR3 is 12 amino acids. In DNA form, the CDR3 reads TGTGCCAGCAGCGTAGGAGGGGAGACCCAGTACTTC. The encoded protein is CASSVGGETQYF.

The sample holds one count of this clone. The V and J genes are TRBV4-3 and TRBJ2-6; D is possibly TRBD1 (6 bases). CDR3 size: 16 residues. V gave up 2 bases and J gave up 1 base, with 9 bases separating them. Germline V lookup: CDR1 LGHNA, CDR2 YSLEER. The CDR3 region has the DNA TGCGCCAGCAGCCAAAAAACAGGGTCTGGGGCCAACGTCCTGACTTTC. Its protein is CASSQKTGSGANVLTF.

The V call is TRBV7-8, the J call TRBJ1-6, with 10 bases fitting TRBD1. Trimming cost V 2 bases and J 7 bases; bases outside gene matches: 2. Germline loops: CDR1 SGHVS, CDR2 FQNEAQ. The CDR3 totals 15 residues. The CDR3 protein is CASSLRDRGNSPLHF. In DNA, the CDR3 is TGTGCCAGCAGCTTAAGGGACAGGGGAAATTCACCCCTCCACTTT.

This rearrangement joins TRBV7-9 to TRBJ2-7; 9 positions match TRBD2. Unmatched junction bases numbered 7, after V lost 0 bases and J lost 7 bases. There are 15 residues in the CDR3. Germline CDR1 SEHNR, CDR2 FQNEAQ (reference sequence). The CDR3 sequence is CASSLAGSGREEQYF. The CDR3 nucleotides read TGTGCCAGCAGCTTAGCGGGTAGCGGGAGAGAAGAGCAGTACTTC. Full variable domain (remainder filled in from reference TRBV7-9 and TRBJ2-7): DTGVSQNPRHKITKRGQNVTFRCDPISEHNRLYWYRQTLGQGPEFLTYFQNEAQLEKSRLLSDRFSAERPKGSFSTLEIQRTEQGDSAMYLCASSLAGSGREEQYFGPGTRLTVT.

Here the CDR3 DNA reads TGTGCCAGCAGTCCCCGGTCCTACAATGAGCAGTTCTTC. It specifies CASSPRSYNEQFF. The chain recombines TRBV7-9 with TRBJ2-1; D gene unclear. The V gene lost 6 bases and the J gene lost 1 base, with 7 bases spanning the gap. The CDR3 has 13 amino acids. Germline CDR1 is SEHNR and CDR2 is FQNEAQ (reference sequence).

The rearrangement uses TRBV10-3 and TRBJ2-3, with 10 positions matching TRBD1. The CDR3 is 16 amino acids. Trimming cost V 4 bases and J 11 bases; bases outside gene matches: 15. From germline, CDR1 is ENHRY and CDR2 SYGVKD. The CDR3 bases are TGTGCCATCAGTGGGGATCCGGGACAGGGGCCGGGTGGGCAGTATTTT. Translation: CAISGDPGQGPGGQYF.

The V and J genes are TRBV25-1 and TRBJ1-1; 7 bases are a match to TRBD1. Trimming at V came to 8 bases and at J to 0 bases, leaving 6 bases not matched to a gene. Germline loops: CDR1 MGHDK, CDR2 SYGVNS. CDR3 length: 14 amino acids. CDR3 residues: CASLGQSMNTEAFF. The CDR3 bases are TGTGCCAGCTTGGGACAGTCCATGAACACTGAAGCTTTCTTT.

The V gene is TRBV6-1, the J gene TRBJ1-5, with 9 bases identical to TRBD1. There are 14 residues in the CDR3. CDR1 and CDR2 (germline): MNHNS, SASEGT. Trimming took 7 bases from V and 4 from J; bases not matched to a gene: 5. CDR3 bases: TGTGCCAGCATAGGGACAGGGCGTAATCAGCCCCAGCATTTT. It specifies CASIGTGRNQPQHF.

The V call is TRBV14, the J call TRBJ2-7; a possible D gene is TRBD1 (6 bases). The CDR3 is made up of 14 amino acids. Per the germline V gene, CDR1 is SGHDN and CDR2 is FVKESK. V lost 1 base and J lost 9, with 16 bases in between. The CDR3 spells CASSQVFEQGAQYF. As DNA, the CDR3 is TGTGCCAGCAGCCAAGTATTCGAACAGGGCGCGCAGTACTTC.

The rearrangement uses TRBV29-1 and TRBJ2-3; 13 bases are a match to TRBD2. The CDR3 spans 13 residues. Germline values: CDR1 SQVTM, CDR2 ANQGSEA. V shed 7 bases and J 7 bases; nucleotides not matched to a gene: 5. CDR3: CSARTSGSYTQYF. The CDR3 DNA reads as TGCAGCGCACGGACTAGCGGGAGTTATACGCAGTATTTT.

The chain combines TRBV11-2 with TRBJ2-1; D is unclear. CDR1 is SGHAT and CDR2 is FQNNGV in the germline V gene. The CDR3 extends over 11 amino acids. Trimming stripped 5 bases from V and 5 bases from J, with 4 bases between. CDR3 loop: CASSLDNEQFF. As DNA, the CDR3 is TGTGCCAGCAGCCTCGACAATGAGCAGTTCTTC.

This clone has only a few counts. The CDR3 reads CASSVDPGGEQFF. The CDR3 DNA sequence: TGTGCCAGCAGCGTAGACCCCGGGGGGGAGCAGTTCTTC. The chain couples TRBV9 to TRBJ2-1, with 7 bases that match TRBD2. This CDR3 is built from 13 residues. The V segment lost 0 bases and the J segment 10 bases; nucleotides outside the gene matches: 4. Germline CDR1 SGDLS, CDR2 YYNGEE. Filled out from reference TRBV9 and TRBJ2-1, the complete variable domain reads DSGVTQTPKHLITATGQRVTLRCSPRSGDLSVYWYQQSLDQGLQFLIQYYNGEERAKGNILERFSAQQFPDLHSELNLSSLELGDSALYFCASSVDPGGEQFFGPGTRLTVL.

This clone was counted only a few times. The chain joins TRBV2 to TRBJ2-7; D perhaps matches TRBD1 (6 bases). This CDR3 spans 14 amino acids. The germline V gene encodes CDR1 SNHLY and CDR2 FYNNEI. Trimming removed 6 bases from V and 0 bases from J, with 12 bases in between. The chain's CDR3 is CASSDQGSSYEQYF. The CDR3 bases are TGTGCCAGCAGCGATCAGGGGTCCTCCTACGAGCAGTACTTC.

This chain links TRBV7-7 with TRBJ2-1; no clear D gene. Trimming pared 1 base from V and 9 bases from J, leaving 10 bases between. The CDR3 length is 13 residues. Germline-derived CDR1 and CDR2 are SSHAT and FNYEAQ (reference sequence). DNA of the CDR3: TGTGCCAGCAGCTTAGGAGCATGGGCTGAGCAGTTCTTC. Encoded protein: CASSLGAWAEQFF.

The genes are TRBV15 and TRBJ1-1; TRBD1 might be the D (5 bases). Germline V gives CDR1 LNHNV, CDR2 YYDKDF (reference sequence). Trimming left V 0 bases short and J 2 bases short, with 10 bases between. The CDR3 consists of 15 residues. The CDR3 here is CATSRDRGSNTEAFF. Written as DNA, the CDR3 is TGTGCCACCAGCAGAGATCGGGGGTCTAACACTGAAGCTTTCTTT.

This clone showed up just a few times. The chain combines TRBV27 with TRBJ2-7; the D gene is possibly TRBD2 (5 bases). The V end was cut by 3 bases, the J end by 2 bases, with 17 bases between. The germline V gene has CDR1 MNHEY and CDR2 SMNVEV (reference sequence). This CDR3 contains 16 residues. The CDR3 loop is CASSFSPVALTYEQYF. In DNA form, the CDR3 reads TGTGCCAGCAGTTTTAGCCCCGTAGCGCTTACCTACGAGCAGTACTTC.

In DNA form, the CDR3 reads TGTGCCAGCAGCTTGGACCAAGGGGCCCGCTTCCGAGGCTACACCTTC. It codes for CASSLDQGARFRGYTF. The chain joins TRBV5-6 to TRBJ1-2; D may be TRBD1 (5 bases). The V gene lost 0 bases and the J gene lost 8 bases, with 20 bases spanning the gap. This CDR3 contains 16 residues. Germline V gives CDR1 SGHDT, CDR2 YYEEEE. Variable domain in full (rest from reference TRBV5-6 and TRBJ1-2): DAGVTQSPTHLIKTRGQQVTLRCSPKSGHDTVSWYQQALGQGPQFIFQYYEEEERQRGNFPDRFSGHQFPNYSSELNVNALLLGDSALYLCASSLDQGARFRGYTFGSGTRLTVV.

This chain connects TRBV7-2 to TRBJ2-5; 9 bases are a match to TRBD1. Germline values: CDR1 SGHTA, CDR2 FQGNSA. The junction had 6 bases not matched to a gene; V was cut back by 0 bases and J by 1 base. This CDR3 region has 17 residues. CDR3 residues: CASSLARTGVPQETQYF. The CDR3 DNA follows: TGTGCCAGCAGCTTAGCGCGGACAGGGGTTCCCCAAGAGACCCAGTACTTC.

The rearrangement joins TRBV10-1 to TRBJ2-7; TRBD2 aligns across 10 bases. This CDR3 contains 16 residues. After removal of 2 bases from V and 4 bases from J, the junction contained 8 bases not matched to a gene. CDR1 is WNHNN and CDR2 is SYGVQD in the germline V gene (reference sequence). The CDR3 nucleotides are TGCGCCAGCAGTGAGGGGGTAGCGGGAGGAGTTTACGAGCAGTACTTC. Encoded protein: CASSEGVAGGVYEQYF.

This rearrangement joins TRBV12-5 to TRBJ2-4, with D perhaps TRBD2 (6 bases). CDR3 size: 12 residues. V was shortened by 7 bases and J by 6 bases, with 10 bases between the two germline ends. Germline assignment: CDR1 LGHNT and CDR2 FRNRAP. The DNA of the CDR3 is TGTGCTAGTGCTTGGGGAGGAAACATTCAGTACTTC. Translated: CASAWGGNIQYF.

The rearrangement links TRBV7-9 to TRBJ2-1, with 11 bases that match TRBD2. J was trimmed by 9 bases and V by 11 bases; bases with no gene match: 9. CDR1 is SEHNR, CDR2 FQNEAQ, per germline (reference sequence). The CDR3 runs 13 residues. This CDR3 is CAGKTSGSGEQFF. In DNA, the CDR3 is TGTGCCGGAAAAACTAGCGGGAGTGGTGAGCAGTTCTTC.

This sequence joins TRBV7-9 and TRBJ2-2, with TRBD1 matching over 8 bases. Trimming removed 5 bases from V and 3 bases from J; junction bases left unmatched: 5. The germline gives CDR1 SEHNR, CDR2 FQNEAQ (reference sequence). This CDR3 is 15 amino acids long. CDR3 DNA: TGTGCCAGCAGCACAGGGGGACTTGACACCGGGGAGCTGTTTTTT. This sequence encodes CASSTGGLDTGELFF.

The rearrangement links TRBV5-1 to TRBJ2-2, with D perhaps TRBD2 (6 bases). The CDR3 length is 17 residues. V dropped 0 bases and J dropped 4 bases, with 16 bases sitting between them. The germline CDR1 and CDR2 sequences are SGHRS and YFSETQ. The CDR3 loop is CASSLALFLASTGELFF. The DNA of the CDR3 is TGCGCCAGCAGCTTGGCCCTCTTTCTAGCGAGCACCGGGGAGCTGTTTTTT.

This clone was counted only a few times. V usage is TRBV29-1 and J usage is TRBJ1-1, with TRBD1 matching over 10 bases. Trimming cost V 4 bases and J 8 bases; bases outside gene matches: 7. Germline values: CDR1 SQVTM, CDR2 ANQGSEA. This CDR3 contains 13 residues. In nucleotides, the CDR3 is TGCAGCGTTGGAGGGACAGGGGATTGGGAAGCTTTCTTT. Its protein product is CSVGGTGDWEAFF.

The chain links TRBV7-9 to TRBJ2-3; tentatively, D is TRBD2 (6 bases). The CDR3 is 15 residues long. The V end lost 3 bases, the J end lost 0 bases, and 10 bases lay between the germline ends. The germline CDR1 and CDR2 sequences are SEHNR and FQNEAQ (reference sequence). The CDR3 region is CASSFSGPSTDTQYF. The CDR3, as DNA: TGTGCCAGCAGCTTTAGCGGACCTAGCACAGATACGCAGTATTTT.

This chain connects TRBV5-5 to TRBJ1-2; D gene uncertain. The V end lost 0 bases, the J end lost 8 bases, and 8 bases lay between the germline ends. The CDR3 spans 12 residues. Germline V gives CDR1 SGHKS, CDR2 YYEKEE (reference sequence). The CDR3 protein is CASSLARGGYTF. DNA for the CDR3: TGTGCCAGCAGCTTGGCCCGGGGAGGCTACACCTTC. Using reference TRBV5-5 and TRBJ1-2 for the parts outside the CDR3, the full variable domain is DAGVTQSPTHLIKTRGQQVTLRCSPISGHKSVSWYQQVLGQGPQFIFQYYEKEERGRGNFPDRFSARQFPNYSSELNVNALLLGDSALYLCASSLARGGYTFGSGTRLTVV.

The V call is TRBV9, the J call TRBJ1-4; no firm D call. Germline V gives CDR1 SGDLS, CDR2 YYNGEE. The CDR3 has 15 residues. Trimming stripped 0 bases from V and 8 bases from J, with 14 bases between. DNA of the CDR3: TGTGCCAGCAGCGTAGGAGAGGGAACTCGCGAAAAACTGTTTTTT. It codes for CASSVGEGTREKLFF. Full variable domain (missing parts from reference TRBV9 and TRBJ1-4): DSGVTQTPKHLITATGQRVTLRCSPRSGDLSVYWYQQSLDQGLQFLIQYYNGEERAKGNILERFSAQQFPDLHSELNLSSLELGDSALYFCASSVGEGTREKLFFGSGTQLSVL.

CDR3 nucleotides: TGTGCCAGCAGCTCCCGTGCTAGCGGGAGCTCCGGGGCCCAGTACTTC. Protein sequence: CASSSRASGSSGAQYF. The rearrangement uses TRBV9 and TRBJ2-5; TRBD2 matches 10 bases. The CDR3 extends over 16 amino acids. Trimming took 4 bases from V and 9 from J; bases not matched to a gene: 15. Germline CDR1 reads SGDLS; CDR2 reads YYNGEE.